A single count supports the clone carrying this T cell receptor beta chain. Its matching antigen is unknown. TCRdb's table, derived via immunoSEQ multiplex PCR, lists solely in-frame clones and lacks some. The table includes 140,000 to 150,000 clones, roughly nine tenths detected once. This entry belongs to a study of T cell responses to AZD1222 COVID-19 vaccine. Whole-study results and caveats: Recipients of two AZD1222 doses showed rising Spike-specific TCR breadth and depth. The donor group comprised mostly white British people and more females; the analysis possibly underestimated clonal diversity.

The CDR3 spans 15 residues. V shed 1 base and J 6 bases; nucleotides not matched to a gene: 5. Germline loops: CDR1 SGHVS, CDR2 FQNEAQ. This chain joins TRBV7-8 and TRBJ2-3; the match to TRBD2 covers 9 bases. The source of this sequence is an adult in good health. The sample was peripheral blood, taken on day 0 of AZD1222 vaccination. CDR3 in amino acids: CASSLGSGSLDTQYF. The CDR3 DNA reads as TGTGCCAGCAGCTTAGGTAGCGGGAGCCTCGATACGCAGTATTTT. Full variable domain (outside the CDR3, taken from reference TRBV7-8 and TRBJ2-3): GAGVSQSPRYKVAKRGQDVALRCDPISGHVSLFWYQQALGQGPEFLTYFQNEAQLDKSGLPSDRFFAERPEGSVSTLKIQRTQQEDSAVYLCASSLGSGSLDTQYFGPGTRLTVL.